These 13 T cell receptor beta chains came from one sample sequenced in a study of patients and donors after allogeneic stem cell transplantation. TCRdb fed the RT-PCR reads into MiXCR, producing one record per CDR3 protein. The sample shows about a million distinct CDR3 sequences, around 17% of them seen only once. The material sequenced was blood, either unsorted or a sorted T cell fraction (not recorded which). Every receptor here comes from a human donor who was either an allogeneic HSCT recipient or a stem cell or donor lymphocyte infusion donor (not recorded which). It is not recorded whose cells these are; they may come from a transplant donor.

This clonotype showed up many times. The junction departs from germline at one end; a sequencing error may be responsible. The J gene is TRBJ2-7, the V gene TRBV12-3 or TRBV12-4, with D uncertain. The CDR3 sequence is 12 residues long. The CDR3: CASSLASYEQYF. Written as DNA, the CDR3 is TGTGCCAGCAGCTTAGCCTCCTACGAGCAGTACTTC.

The CDR3 reads CASSWGIAGGMDYNEQFF. The CDR3 DNA follows: TGTGCCAGCAGTTGGGGCATAGCGGGAGGTATGGACTACAATGAGCAGTTCTTC. The V gene is TRBV6-5, the J gene TRBJ2-1, with 10 bases lining up with TRBD2. Germline V gene sequence: CDR1 MNHEY, CDR2 SVGAGI. V gave up 4 bases and J gave up 3 bases; unmatched junction bases: 12. The CDR3 extends over 18 amino acids.

This chain joins TRBV20-1 and TRBJ2-6, with TRBD1 matching over 8 bases. CDR1 is DFQATT, CDR2 SNEGSKA, per germline (reference sequence). V lost 3 bases to trimming and J lost 0 bases; unmatched junction nucleotides: 1. The CDR3 is 15 amino acids. The CDR3 nucleotides read TGCAGTGCTAGGGACAGGGCCTCTGGGGCCAACGTCCTGACTTTC. This codes for CSARDRASGANVLTF.

This chain links TRBV5-5 with TRBJ2-1, with 9 bases fitting TRBD1. This CDR3 contains 16 residues. Germline lookup yields CDR1 SGHKS and CDR2 YYEKEE (reference sequence). V lost 4 bases and J lost 5; bases outside the gene matches: 10. The CDR3 region has the DNA TGTGCCAGCAGCCCTAACTCGGGACAGGGCGACAATGAGCAGTTCTTC. Its protein is CASSPNSGQGDNEQFF.

The genes are TRBV27 and TRBJ2-7; possibly TRBD1 for D (5 bases). CDR1 and CDR2 (germline): MNHEY, SMNVEV (reference sequence). V shed 5 bases and J shed 0 bases, with 8 bases lying between them. The CDR3 totals 13 residues. The CDR3 DNA sequence: TGTGCCAGCAGTCCACAGGACTCCTACGAGCAGTACTTC. Encoded protein: CASSPQDSYEQYF.

The J gene is TRBJ1-2, the V gene TRBV12-3 or TRBV12-4; 11 bases match TRBD1. The CDR3 is 16 residues long. The trim removed 3 bases at V and 7 bases at J, leaving 10 bases unmatched. The CDR3 DNA reads TGTGCCAGCAGTTTCGAGAGGACAGGGGGCAGTGTTGGCTACACCTTC. Protein product: CASSFERTGGSVGYTF.

The chain employs TRBV2 and TRBJ2-7; TRBD2 aligns across 8 bases. Per the germline V gene, CDR1 is SNHLY and CDR2 is FYNNEI. The CDR3 has 15 amino acids. V dropped 6 bases and J dropped 5; count of bases not matched to a gene: 12. CDR3 DNA: TGTGCCAGCAGGCCTAGGGCGGGGGGTTCTAACGAGCAGTACTTC. This sequence encodes CASRPRAGGSNEQYF. The full variable domain, with the rest looked up from reference TRBV2 and TRBJ2-7, is EPEVTQTPSHQVTQMGQEVILRCVPISNHLYFYWYRQILGQKVEFLVSFYNNEISEKSEIFDDQFSVERPDGSNFTLKIRSTKLEDSAMYFCASRPRAGGSNEQYFGPGTRLTVT.

The CDR3 DNA is TGCAGTGCTTCGGACAGGGGCGCCTACAATGAGCAGTTCTTC. It codes for CSASDRGAYNEQFF. This chain links TRBV20-1 with TRBJ2-1; 9 nucleotides align to TRBD1. Unmatched junction bases numbered 4, after V lost 5 bases and J lost 2 bases. Germline loops: CDR1 DFQATT, CDR2 SNEGSKA (reference sequence). This CDR3 is built from 14 residues.

The rearrangement uses TRBV20-1 and TRBJ2-3; D may be TRBD1 (5 bases). This CDR3 is 14 amino acids long. Germline loops: CDR1 DFQATT, CDR2 SNEGSKA (reference sequence). Trimming took 6 bases from V and 5 from J, leaving 18 bases between them. CDR3 coding DNA: TGCAGTGCCTTAACCCGGCAGGGTGAAGATACGCAGTATTTT. Encoded protein: CSALTRQGEDTQYF.

This clonotype has more than one count but fewer than ten. The rearrangement joins TRBV29-1 to TRBJ1-1; the match to TRBD1 covers 7 bases. This CDR3 is 14 amino acids long. The junction had 10 bases not matched to a gene; V was cut back by 5 bases and J by 4 bases. Per germline, CDR1 SQVTM and CDR2 ANQGSEA. The CDR3 DNA reads as TGCAGCGTTTATGAGGGGGCTCTCGGCACTGAAGCTTTCTTT. Its translation is CSVYEGALGTEAFF.

In its sample, this clonotype was seen many times. The chain recombines TRBV9 with TRBJ1-2; 7 bases map to TRBD1. CDR1 and CDR2 (germline): SGDLS, YYNGEE. This CDR3 comprises 13 residues. The V gene end was trimmed by 2 bases and the J gene end by 8 bases; junction bases not matched to a gene: 6. The CDR3: CASSVTGVEGYTF. DNA of the CDR3: TGTGCCAGCAGCGTCACAGGGGTAGAAGGCTACACCTTC.

This clonotype occurred a few times. The gene calls are TRBV6-2 or TRBV6-3 and TRBJ2-1; D may be TRBD1 (5 bases). V gave up 6 bases and J gave up 13 bases, with 13 bases separating them. The CDR3 contains 11 residues. The germline CDR1 and CDR2 sequences are MNHEY and SVGEGT. The CDR3 sequence: CASSQGRVQFF. In DNA form, the CDR3 reads TGTGCCAGCAGCCAGGGCCGGGTCCAGTTCTTC.

There are many counts of this clonotype. The chain joins TRBV12-3 or TRBV12-4 to TRBJ1-2, with D unresolved. The CDR3 is made up of 14 amino acids. V lost 0 bases and J 4 bases, leaving 9 bases between the germline ends. CDR3 loop: CASSLAGSPYGYTF. Here the CDR3 DNA reads TGTGCCAGCAGTTTAGCGGGCAGCCCCTATGGCTACACCTTC.